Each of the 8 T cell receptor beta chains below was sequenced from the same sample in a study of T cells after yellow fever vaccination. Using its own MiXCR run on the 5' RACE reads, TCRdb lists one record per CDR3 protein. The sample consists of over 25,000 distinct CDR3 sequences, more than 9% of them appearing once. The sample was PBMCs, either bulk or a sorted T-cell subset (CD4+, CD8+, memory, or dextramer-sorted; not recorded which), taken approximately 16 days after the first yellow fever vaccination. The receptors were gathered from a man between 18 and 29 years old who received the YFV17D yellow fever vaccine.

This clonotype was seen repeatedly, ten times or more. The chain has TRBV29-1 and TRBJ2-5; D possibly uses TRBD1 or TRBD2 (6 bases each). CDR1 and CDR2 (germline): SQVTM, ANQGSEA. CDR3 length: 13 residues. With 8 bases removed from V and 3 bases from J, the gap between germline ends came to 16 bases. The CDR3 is CSTQRGAEETQYF. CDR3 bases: TGCAGCACCCAAAGGGGGGCGGAAGAGACCCAGTACTTC. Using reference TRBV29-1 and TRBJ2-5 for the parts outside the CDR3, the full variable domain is SAVISQKPSRDICQRGTSLTIQCQVDSQVTMMFWYRQQPGQSLTLIATANQGSEATYESGFVIDKFPISRPNLTFSTLTVSNMSPEDSSIYLCSTQRGAEETQYFGPGTRLLVL.

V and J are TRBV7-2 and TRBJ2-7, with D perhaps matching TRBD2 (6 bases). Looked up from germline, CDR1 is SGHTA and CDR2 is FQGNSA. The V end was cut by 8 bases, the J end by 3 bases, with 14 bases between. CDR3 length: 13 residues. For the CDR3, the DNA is TGTGCCAGCGGCGGGACGGCCGTCTACGAGCAGTACTTC. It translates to CASGGTAVYEQYF. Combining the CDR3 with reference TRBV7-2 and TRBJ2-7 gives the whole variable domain GAGVSQSPSNKVTEKGKDVELRCDPISGHTALYWYRQSLGQGLEFLIYFQGNSAPDKSGLPSDRFSAERTGGSVSTLTIQRTQQEDSAVYLCASGGTAVYEQYFGPGTRLTVT.

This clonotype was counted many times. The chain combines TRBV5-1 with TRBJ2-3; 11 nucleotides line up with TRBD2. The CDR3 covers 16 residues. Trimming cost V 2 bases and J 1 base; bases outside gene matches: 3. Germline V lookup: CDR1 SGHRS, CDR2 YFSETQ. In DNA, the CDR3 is TGCGCCAGCAGCTTCCTGACTAGCGGGGGCACAGATACGCAGTATTTT. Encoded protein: CASSFLTSGGTDTQYF. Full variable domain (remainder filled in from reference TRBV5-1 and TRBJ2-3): KAGVTQTPRYLIKTRGQQVTLSCSPISGHRSVSWYQQTPGQGLQFLFEYFSETQRNKGNFPGRFSGRQFSNSRSEMNVSTLELGDSALYLCASSFLTSGGTDTQYFGPGTRLTVL.

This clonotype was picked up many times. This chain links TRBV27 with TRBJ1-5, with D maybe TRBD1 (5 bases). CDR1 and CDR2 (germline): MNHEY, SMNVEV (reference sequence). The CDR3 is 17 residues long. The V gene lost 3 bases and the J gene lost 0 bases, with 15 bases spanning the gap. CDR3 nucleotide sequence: TGTGCCAGCAGTTTCGACAGTATTTCCTCTAGCAATCAGCCCCAGCATTTT. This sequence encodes CASSFDSISSSNQPQHF.

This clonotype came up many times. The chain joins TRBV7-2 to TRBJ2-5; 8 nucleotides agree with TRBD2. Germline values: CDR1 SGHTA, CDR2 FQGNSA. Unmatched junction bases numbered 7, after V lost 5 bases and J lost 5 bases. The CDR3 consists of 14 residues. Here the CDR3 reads CASSRGGSGETQYF. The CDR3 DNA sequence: TGTGCCAGCAGCCGGGGGGGGTCAGGGGAGACCCAGTACTTC.

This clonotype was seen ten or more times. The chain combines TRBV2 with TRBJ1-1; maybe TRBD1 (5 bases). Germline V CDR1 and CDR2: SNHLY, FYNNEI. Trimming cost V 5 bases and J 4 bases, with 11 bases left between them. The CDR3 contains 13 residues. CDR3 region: CASSPGERTEAFF. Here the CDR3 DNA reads TGTGCCAGCAGTCCGGGGGAGCGCACTGAAGCTTTCTTT.

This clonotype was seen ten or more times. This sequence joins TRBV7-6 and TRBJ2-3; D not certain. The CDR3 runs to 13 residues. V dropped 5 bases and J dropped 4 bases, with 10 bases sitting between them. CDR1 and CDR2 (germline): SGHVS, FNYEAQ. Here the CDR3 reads CASSAQVADTQYF. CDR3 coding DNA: TGTGCCAGCAGCGCCCAGGTGGCAGATACGCAGTATTTT.

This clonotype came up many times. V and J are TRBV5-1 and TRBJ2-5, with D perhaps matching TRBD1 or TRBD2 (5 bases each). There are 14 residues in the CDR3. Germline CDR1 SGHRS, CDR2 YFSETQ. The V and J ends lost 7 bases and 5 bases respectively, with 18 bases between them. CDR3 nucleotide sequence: TGCGCCAGCGGACGACAGCCCCGAGGGGAGACCCAGTACTTC. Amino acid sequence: CASGRQPRGETQYF.